This TCR beta chain was found in a study of blood T cell repertoires in COVID-19. Turning to the study itself: The study drew acute and convalescent COVID-19 samples from the United States, Italy and Spain. T cells, B-cell-depleted T cells, or PBMCs provided the cDNA or gDNA that served as material.

The V and J ends lost 2 bases and 8 bases, in that order; junction bases with no gene match: 5. The CDR3 sequence is 13 residues long. The germline V gene has CDR1 LNHDA and CDR2 SQIVND (reference sequence). Authors' processing steps: Using reference gene primer amplification, nucleated cell counts were estimated. The protocol was immunoSEQ multiplex PCR, while the TCRdb copy is restricted to in-frame clones and leaves out a portion. That table is the source of V, J and clone size, and D and trimming were worked out from the DNA. Of 54,000 or so clones listed, over 80% are singletons. Sequences were obtained from peripheral blood. The chain uses TRBV19 and TRBJ1-1, with 7 bases matching TRBD1. The source of this sequence is an elderly woman with acute or convalescent COVID-19. This CDR3 is CASSIRTGQEAFF. In DNA, the CDR3 is TGTGCCAGTAGTATAAGGACGGGACAGGAAGCTTTCTTT.